Listed here are 16 T cell receptor beta chains from one sample, sequenced in a study of vaccination effects on CD4 cells after COVID-19. Antigen-specific CD4+ T cells expanded by the ViraFEST assay with viral peptide pools were then sequenced. The authors isolated CD4+ T cells after nine to eleven days of culture. The vaccine recipients had no prior SARS-CoV-2 infection, with negative nucleocapsid antibodies. Their target antigens are unknown. The table came from immunoSEQ multiplex PCR; TCRdb's copy has only in-frame clones and leaves some out. The sample holds tens of thousands of clones; 75% are singletons and the top ten take 3% to 4%. This material consisted of CD4+ T cells from PBMCs cultured with HCoV-OC43 spike peptides, taken before COVID-19 vaccination. Specified subset: HCoV-OC43 spike overlapping peptide pool stimulation. The receptor source for this set is a human donor who received a COVID-19 vaccine.

The chain uses TRBV5-1 and TRBJ1-1; D call uncertain. This CDR3 has 15 residues. The germline V gene encodes CDR1 SGHRS and CDR2 YFSETQ. V lost 4 bases and J lost 1, with 14 bases in between. The CDR3 DNA follows: TGCGCCAGCAGCATCAGCGTCCTGACGAACACTGAAGCTTTCTTT. Amino acid sequence: CASSISVLTNTEAFF.

For the CDR3, the DNA is TGCGCCAGCAGCCAAGATCAAGGAAACTATGGCTACACCTTC. Protein product: CASSQDQGNYGYTF. The chain recombines TRBV4-1 with TRBJ1-2; D is unclear. The length of the CDR3 is 14 residues. V lost 0 bases to trimming and J lost 2 bases, with 7 bases between them. The germline CDR1 and CDR2 sequences are MGHRA and YSYEKL.

The chain has TRBV4-1 and TRBJ2-5, with D tentatively TRBD1 (5 bases). The V and J ends lost 1 base and 0 bases respectively, with 6 bases between them. The CDR3 is 14 residues long. Germline V CDR1 and CDR2: MGHRA, YSYEKL. The CDR3 here is CASSQAGNQETQYF. The CDR3 nucleotides are TGCGCCAGCAGCCAAGCAGGGAACCAAGAGACCCAGTACTTC.

The V and J genes are TRBV28 and TRBJ1-5, with unresolved D. The CDR3 contains 13 residues. Between the trimmed V and J ends, which lost 7 bases and 6 bases, there was a span of 13 bases. Per the germline V gene, CDR1 is MDHEN and CDR2 is SYDVKM. The CDR3 is CASKTDPPQPQHF. In DNA, the CDR3 is TGTGCCAGCAAAACAGATCCCCCTCAGCCCCAGCATTTT. The whole variable domain, remainder taken from reference TRBV28 and TRBJ1-5, is DVKVTQSSRYLVKRTGEKVFLECVQDMDHENMFWYRQDPGLGLRLIYFSYDVKMKEKGDIPEGYSVSREKKERFSLILESASTNQTSMYLCASKTDPPQPQHFGDGTRLSIL.

The chain has TRBV5-1 and TRBJ2-1; D remains unclear. V was trimmed by 0 bases and J by 5 bases, leaving 9 bases between them. Germline values: CDR1 SGHRS, CDR2 YFSETQ. This CDR3 has 14 residues. CDR3 bases: TGCGCCAGCAGCTTGGAAGGGATCAACAATGAGCAGTTCTTC. It specifies CASSLEGINNEQFF.

The chain uses TRBV4-1 and TRBJ2-3, with D possibly TRBD1 on 5 matching bases. The CDR3 length is 13 residues. Germline values: CDR1 MGHRA, CDR2 YSYEKL. The V end was cut by 5 bases, the J end by 5 bases, with 11 bases between. The CDR3 DNA reads as TGCGCCAGCAGCTTACCAGGGTTAGATACGCAGTATTTT. Translating it yields CASSLPGLDTQYF.

The CDR3 DNA sequence: TGTGCCTGGAGGGGGCATACAGGGTCTGGGGCCAACGTCCTGACTTTC. Protein: CAWRGHTGSGANVLTF. J is TRBJ2-6 and V is TRBV30; D might be TRBD1 (6 bases). The germline V gene has CDR1 GTSNPN and CDR2 SVGIG (reference sequence). The V end lost 3 bases, the J end lost 1 base, and 13 bases lay between the germline ends. The CDR3 totals 16 residues.

The J gene is TRBJ2-7, the V gene TRBV18, with 9 positions matching TRBD1. This CDR3 contains 13 residues. Germline V gene data show CDR1 as KGHSH and CDR2 as LQKENI. V was clipped by 2 bases and J by 6 bases; unmatched bases: 2. CDR3 bases: TGTGCCAGCTCACCAACAGGGGGCGGCGAGCAGTACGTC. This codes for CASSPTGGGEQYV.

This chain uses TRBV2 with TRBJ2-5; D perhaps matches TRBD1 (6 bases). From germline, CDR1 is SNHLY and CDR2 FYNNEI. V lost 5 bases and J lost 2, with 15 bases in between. CDR3 length equals 15 residues. This CDR3 reads CASSQQGRPQETQYF. The CDR3, as DNA: TGTGCCAGCAGTCAACAGGGACGACCGCAAGAGACCCAGTACTTC.

The chain joins TRBV2 to TRBJ1-1; TRBD1 is a possible D gene (6 bases). V was pared by 4 bases and J by 2 bases, with 23 bases between. From germline, CDR1 is SNHLY and CDR2 FYNNEI. The CDR3 is made up of 18 amino acids. CDR3 protein: CASSVAGGRGGLNTEAFF. The CDR3 coding sequence is TGTGCCAGCAGTGTCGCCGGGGGGCGGGGAGGCCTAAACACTGAAGCTTTCTTT.

This sequence joins TRBV6-5 and TRBJ2-7; a weak D match, TRBD2 (6 bases). The CDR3 runs to 13 residues. CDR1 and CDR2 from the germline V gene are MNHEY and SVGAGI. V lost 6 bases to trimming and J lost 6 bases, with 15 bases between them. The CDR3 protein is CASRALRDSEQYV. CDR3 nucleotides: TGTGCCAGCAGAGCCCTACGGGACTCCGAGCAGTACGTC.

The CDR3 DNA sequence: TGTGCCAGCAGTGAAGCCCTGGGGGCGGACACCATATATTTT. This sequence encodes CASSEALGADTIYF. The chain combines TRBV6-1 with TRBJ1-3; TRBD1 is a possible D gene (6 bases). CDR3 length equals 14 residues. The V end lost 0 bases, the J end lost 8 bases, and 11 bases lay between the germline ends. Germline loops: CDR1 MNHNS, CDR2 SASEGT.

This clone was seen once. The J gene is TRBJ1-1, the V gene TRBV5-4; TRBD1 agrees at 7 bases. The CDR3 runs to 15 residues. Germline values: CDR1 SGHNT, CDR2 YYREEE (reference sequence). Trimming at V came to 2 bases and at J to 1 base, leaving 5 bases not matched to a gene. The CDR3 DNA follows: TGTGCCAGCAGCTTACAGGGGCTTGAGAACACTGAAGCTTTCTTT. It specifies CASSLQGLENTEAFF.

CDR3 coding DNA: TGTGCCTGGAGGCAGGGGACGAACACCGGGGAGCTGTTTTTT. It encodes CAWRQGTNTGELFF. The rearrangement uses TRBV30 and TRBJ2-2, with TRBD1 as a possible D gene (6 bases). The germline V gene encodes CDR1 GTSNPN and CDR2 SVGIG (reference sequence). The CDR3 covers 14 residues. Trimming removed 3 bases at V and 0 bases at J, with 8 bases between.

This chain connects TRBV2 to TRBJ2-2, with D unresolved. Germline loops: CDR1 SNHLY, CDR2 FYNNEI. The CDR3 has 14 residues. The V gene lost 7 bases and the J gene lost 0 bases, with 9 bases spanning the gap. The CDR3 sequence: CASKKVSNTGELFF. CDR3 nucleotides: TGTGCCAGCAAAAAAGTATCGAACACCGGGGAGCTGTTTTTT.

This sequence joins TRBV11-1 and TRBJ2-7; 11 bases map to TRBD1. The CDR3 spans 14 residues. Per germline, CDR1 SGHAT and CDR2 FQDESV (reference sequence). V lost 3 bases, J lost 7 bases, and 5 bases stayed unmatched. This CDR3 reads CASSFGQGAEEQYV. The CDR3, as DNA: TGTGCCAGCAGCTTTGGACAGGGGGCGGAAGAGCAGTACGTC.